One and the same sample provided the 16 T cell receptor beta chains below, sequenced in a study of cytomegalovirus exposure and HLA in healthy donors. 13 Jbeta primers and 60 Vbeta primers were used for the PCR. Clones were sequenced by immunoSEQ multiplex PCR, and TCRdb holds only the in-frame ones, with some missing. Of some 150,000 clones in the sample, around four fifths are singletons; the top ten hold roughly 1.3%. The sample was PBMCs. Source of these receptors: a woman between 50 and 59 years old in good health and CMV-seronegative.

The chain employs TRBV29-1 and TRBJ2-1; D is possibly TRBD2 (5 bases). Germline assignment: CDR1 SQVTM and CDR2 ANQGSEA. The ends were cut back, 4 bases at V and 0 bases at J, with 13 bases in the middle. The CDR3 is 15 residues long. CDR3 nucleotide sequence: TGCAGCGTTGCCGGGAAAGGGAGCTCCTACAATGAGCAGTTCTTC. This gives the protein CSVAGKGSSYNEQFF.

A few counts support this clone. This chain uses TRBV4-1 with TRBJ1-1, with D uncertain. The length of the CDR3 is 15 residues. The germline V gene has CDR1 MGHRA and CDR2 YSYEKL. V was trimmed by 3 bases and J by 1 base, leaving 12 bases between them. For the CDR3, the DNA is TGCGCCAGCAGCCAGCGAGAAGTCCAGAACACTGAAGCTTTCTTT. Protein sequence: CASSQREVQNTEAFF.

The J gene is TRBJ1-1, the V gene TRBV27; possible D gene TRBD1, 6 bases. This CDR3 region has 14 residues. Germline values: CDR1 MNHEY, CDR2 SMNVEV (reference sequence). The V end was cut by 8 bases, the J end by 4 bases, with 17 bases between. Written as DNA, the CDR3 is TGTGCCAGCGCCACACAAACAGGGAGCACTGAAGCTTTCTTT. Residues: CASATQTGSTEAFF.

This rearrangement joins TRBV5-8 to TRBJ1-1; a weak D match, TRBD1 (5 bases). V was clipped by 1 base and J by 8 bases, with 18 bases between them. CDR1 and CDR2 (germline): SGHTS, YDEGEE. The CDR3 consists of 15 residues. CDR3 nucleotides: TGTGCCAGCAGCTTGAAGGGGAACAAACTCAGCGAAGCTTTCTTT. Amino acids: CASSLKGNKLSEAFF.

The V call is TRBV10-3, the J call TRBJ2-2, with D tentatively TRBD1 (6 bases). The germline CDR1 and CDR2 sequences are ENHRY and SYGVKD. The CDR3 contains 13 residues. Trimming shortened V by 6 bases and J by 6 bases, and 11 bases separated the two germline ends. CDR3 sequence: CAIRGTGSGELFF. CDR3 sequence (DNA): TGTGCCATCAGGGGAACAGGGTCCGGGGAGCTGTTTTTT.

This clone was seen more than once but under ten times. The chain carries TRBV27 and TRBJ2-7; D is perhaps TRBD1 (5 bases). The ends were cut back, 4 bases at V and 2 bases at J, with 9 bases in the middle. The CDR3 spans 13 residues. Germline CDR1 is MNHEY and CDR2 is SMNVEV (reference sequence). The CDR3 sequence: CASSSRQTYEQYF. Here the CDR3 DNA reads TGTGCCAGCAGTTCCCGACAGACCTACGAGCAGTACTTC.

V and J are TRBV11-2 and TRBJ2-1; 9 positions match TRBD2. The CDR3 sequence is 17 residues long. Germline CDR1 reads SGHAT; CDR2 reads FQNNGV. J was trimmed by 6 bases and V by 2 bases; bases with no gene match: 11. The CDR3 sequence: CASSLRLGLAGLNEQFF. CDR3 bases: TGTGCCAGCAGCTTAAGGCTTGGGCTAGCGGGGCTCAATGAGCAGTTCTTC. Full variable domain (remainder filled in from reference TRBV11-2 and TRBJ2-1): EAGVAQSPRYKIIEKRQSVAFWCNPISGHATLYWYQQILGQGPKLLIQFQNNGVVDDSQLPKDRFSAERLKGVDSTLKIQPAKLEDSAVYLCASSLRLGLAGLNEQFFGPGTRLTVL.

V usage is TRBV10-3 and J usage is TRBJ2-3, with D perhaps matching TRBD2 (6 bases). Germline CDR1 reads ENHRY; CDR2 reads SYGVKD. Trimming pared 11 bases from V and 3 bases from J, leaving 6 bases between. This CDR3 contains 10 residues. The CDR3 sequence is CAGGTDTQYF. In DNA form, the CDR3 reads TGTGCCGGGGGGACAGATACGCAGTATTTT.

The V call is TRBV7-2, the J call TRBJ1-2, with a weak D call TRBD1 (5 bases). The germline gives CDR1 SGHTA, CDR2 FQGNSA. V lost 1 base and J lost 8, with 14 bases in between. CDR3 length: 14 residues. The DNA for the CDR3 is TGTGCCAGCAGCTTAGTCAGGGTTCGTGAGGGCTACACCTTC. Translating gives CASSLVRVREGYTF.

The table lists this clone with a count of one. This sequence joins TRBV18 and TRBJ1-1; the D is unclear. The V gene's germline CDR1 is KGHSH and CDR2 LQKENI. The CDR3 has 18 amino acids. The germline V and J ends were trimmed by 2 bases and 0 bases, with 19 bases remaining between them. For the CDR3, the DNA is TGTGCCAGCTCACCAGCTATGGTTCATGGACTGATGAACACTGAAGCTTTCTTT. Translation: CASSPAMVHGLMNTEAFF. Supplemented by reference TRBV18 and TRBJ1-1, the full variable domain reads NAGVMQNPRHLVRRRGQEARLRCSPMKGHSHVYWYRQLPEEGLKFMVYLQKENIIDESGMPKERFSAEFPKEGPSILRIQQVVRGDSAAYFCASSPAMVHGLMNTEAFFGQGTRLTVV.

This clone came up once. The rearrangement links TRBV7-2 to TRBJ2-1, with TRBD2 identical over 8 bases. Germline values: CDR1 SGHTA, CDR2 FQGNSA. The junction had 0 bases not matched to a gene; V was cut back by 4 bases and J by 7 bases. The CDR3 has 12 residues. CDR3 sequence reads: CASSSGGNEQFF. In nucleotides, the CDR3 is TGTGCCAGCAGCTCGGGAGGGAATGAGCAGTTCTTC.

As DNA, the CDR3 is TGTGCCAGTAGTGCTCGGTGGACCGGGGAGCTGTTTTTT. It codes for CASSARWTGELFF. The chain employs TRBV19 and TRBJ2-2; D is ambiguous. V shed 5 bases and J shed 5 bases, with 9 bases lying between them. This CDR3 has 13 residues. CDR1 and CDR2 (germline): LNHDA, SQIVND (reference sequence).

The V and J genes are TRBV18 and TRBJ1-1; TRBD1 matches 7 bases. V shed 5 bases, J shed 6 bases, and the junction held 9 bases outside the gene matches. Germline CDR1 KGHSH, CDR2 LQKENI. The CDR3 has 14 residues. CDR3 in DNA: TGTGCCAGCTCAGGGAGTAGTGACAGGGCTGAAGCTTTCTTT. Translating it yields CASSGSSDRAEAFF.

This sequence joins TRBV5-1 and TRBJ2-7; 8 nucleotides agree with TRBD1. The CDR3 is 19 residues long. Germline values: CDR1 SGHRS, CDR2 YFSETQ. Germline trimming cut 0 bases from V and 2 bases from J; bases unmatched to any gene: 16. Here the CDR3 DNA reads TGCGCCAGCAGCTTGGATTGGACAGGGAGCACCCTACCCGCCTACGAGCAGTACTTC. Its protein product is CASSLDWTGSTLPAYEQYF.

This sequence joins TRBV28 and TRBJ1-4; the match to TRBD1 covers 8 bases. The CDR3 is 15 residues long. The J segment lost 5 bases and the V segment lost 5 bases, leaving 7 bases of the junction unmatched. The germline V gene encodes CDR1 MDHEN and CDR2 SYDVKM. For the CDR3, the DNA is TGTGCCAGCAGTCTGCGACAGGGGCGGAATGAAAAACTGTTTTTT. This gives the protein CASSLRQGRNEKLFF. The full variable domain, with the rest looked up from reference TRBV28 and TRBJ1-4, is DVKVTQSSRYLVKRTGEKVFLECVQDMDHENMFWYRQDPGLGLRLIYFSYDVKMKEKGDIPEGYSVSREKKERFSLILESASTNQTSMYLCASSLRQGRNEKLFFGSGTQLSVL.

The genes are TRBV6-5 and TRBJ1-2; 7 nucleotides agree with TRBD1. Trimming took 2 bases from V and 2 from J; bases not matched to a gene: 2. Germline V gene data show CDR1 as MNHEY and CDR2 as SVGAGI. The CDR3 covers 14 residues. DNA for the CDR3: TGTGCCAGCAGTTACGACAGGGCCAACTATGGCTACACCTTC. Translated, it gives CASSYDRANYGYTF.